This TCR beta chain was captured in a study of blood T cell repertoires in COVID-19. CDR1 SQVTM and CDR2 ANQGSEA come from the germline V gene. V was cut by 4 bases and J by 7 bases, with 13 bases left in between. This CDR3 is 12 amino acids long. Measured with immunoSEQ multiplex PCR; TCRdb has only the in-frame clones, and not every one. This table holds 25,000 to 35,000 clones, roughly 88% found once. The chain has TRBV29-1 and TRBJ1-1; D is unclear. Sequencing was performed on peripheral blood. This receptor was taken from a human donor in a cohort sampled during active COVID-19. As DNA, the CDR3 is TGCAGCGTTGCCTCGGACGGGGATGAAGCTTTCTTT. As protein: CSVASDGDEAFF.